A single sample is the source of the 18 T cell receptor beta chains below, sequenced in a study of T cell responses to AZD1222 COVID-19 vaccine. Using immunoSEQ multiplex PCR, the repertoire was profiled, and TCRdb retains in-frame clones only, with some absent. Of about 180,000 clones in the sample, around 90% were seen once. This material consisted of peripheral blood, taken 28 days after the second AZD1222 dose. The receptors were sampled from an adult who received the AZD1222 COVID-19 vaccine.

The genes are TRBV19 and TRBJ1-1; D uncertain. Germline V gene data show CDR1 as LNHDA and CDR2 as SQIVND (reference sequence). With 7 bases removed from V and 3 bases from J, the gap between germline ends came to 15 bases. The CDR3 has 14 amino acids. CDR3 sequence (DNA): TGTGCCAGTACCGGTAGGCCGGGCGACACTGAAGCTTTCTTT. This codes for CASTGRPGDTEAFF.

The chain uses TRBV18 and TRBJ1-6, with D perhaps TRBD1 (6 bases). The CDR3 runs 11 residues. Germline CDR1 KGHSH, CDR2 LQKENI. V lost 4 bases to trimming and J lost 19 bases, with 14 bases between them. The CDR3 nucleotides are TGTGCCAGCTCACTGGGAAAGGGGGGGCACTTT. It specifies CASSLGKGGHF.

J is TRBJ1-2 and V is TRBV14; perhaps TRBD1 as D (5 bases). CDR1 and CDR2 from the germline V gene are SGHDN and FVKESK. The CDR3 loop spans 16 amino acids. Trimming stripped 4 bases from V and 4 bases from J, with 19 bases between. CDR3 DNA sequence: TGTGCCAGCAGCCCCACCGACGACAGATCGCGCTATGGCTACACCTTC. Protein product: CASSPTDDRSRYGYTF.

The chain employs TRBV7-2 and TRBJ1-5; D is undetermined. From germline, CDR1 is SGHTA and CDR2 FQGNSA. The CDR3 is made up of 13 amino acids. V lost 5 bases, J lost 11 bases, and 16 bases lay in between. In DNA, the CDR3 is TGTGCCAGCAGCCCGGGCCGCTCCTCGACCCAGCATTTT. This codes for CASSPGRSSTQHF.

The V and J genes are TRBV7-9 and TRBJ2-3; TRBD1 is a possible D gene (5 bases). Trimming cost V 5 bases and J 4 bases, with 22 bases left between them. The CDR3 contains 17 residues. The germline V gene has CDR1 SEHNR and CDR2 FQNEAQ (reference sequence). CDR3 region: CASSRKARLRGSDTQYF. In nucleotides, the CDR3 is TGTGCCAGCAGCCGAAAAGCTAGGCTAAGGGGTTCAGATACGCAGTATTTT.

The chain couples TRBV24-1 to TRBJ2-1; 15 bases agree with TRBD2. CDR1 and CDR2 from the germline V gene are KGHDR and SFDVKD. This CDR3 contains 20 residues. The J segment lost 8 bases and the V segment lost 0 bases, leaving 13 bases of the junction unmatched. The CDR3 DNA reads as TGTGCCACCAGTGATTTGCGGGCAGGACTAGCGGGAGGGCCCCCCCATGAGCAGTTCTTC. Translating it yields CATSDLRAGLAGGPPHEQFF.

V and J are TRBV28 and TRBJ1-4, with 7 bases fitting TRBD1. Trimming at V came to 2 bases and at J to 4 bases, leaving 13 bases not matched to a gene. The CDR3 runs to 18 residues. Germline CDR1 reads MDHEN; CDR2 reads SYDVKM. The CDR3 loop is CASSLLAGGGRINEKLFF. The CDR3 DNA is TGTGCCAGCAGTTTACTGGCAGGGGGGGGCAGGATTAATGAAAAACTGTTTTTT. Full variable domain (missing parts from reference TRBV28 and TRBJ1-4): DVKVTQSSRYLVKRTGEKVFLECVQDMDHENMFWYRQDPGLGLRLIYFSYDVKMKEKGDIPEGYSVSREKKERFSLILESASTNQTSMYLCASSLLAGGGRINEKLFFGSGTQLSVL.

This sequence joins TRBV19 and TRBJ2-3; D possibly uses TRBD1 or TRBD2 (5 bases each). CDR1 is LNHDA, CDR2 SQIVND, per germline (reference sequence). The CDR3 extends over 16 amino acids. V shed 1 base and J shed 6 bases, with 17 bases lying between them. Here the CDR3 reads CASSIARGQGRDTQYF. The CDR3 nucleotides read TGTGCCAGTAGTATAGCGAGAGGGCAGGGCCGGGATACGCAGTATTTT.

The chain carries TRBV28 and TRBJ1-2; D gene uncertain. The CDR3 covers 11 residues. Trimming pared 6 bases from V and 7 bases from J, leaving 9 bases between. The germline V gene has CDR1 MDHEN and CDR2 SYDVKM. In nucleotides, the CDR3 is TGTGCCAGCAGCACTAGGTTTGGCTACACCTTC. This encodes CASSTRFGYTF.

The gene calls are TRBV5-6 and TRBJ2-3, with a weak D call TRBD1 (5 bases). Germline-derived CDR1 and CDR2 are SGHDT and YYEEEE. The CDR3 is made up of 19 amino acids. The germline V and J ends were trimmed by 4 bases and 0 bases, with 24 bases remaining between them. The CDR3 nucleotides are TGTGCCAGCAGCCAATTCTCCCGTACAGGAATTACTAGCACAGATACGCAGTATTTT. Translation: CASSQFSRTGITSTDTQYF.

The V gene is TRBV7-8, the J gene TRBJ2-7; D call uncertain. The germline V gene has CDR1 SGHVS and CDR2 FQNEAQ. CDR3 size: 13 residues. Trimming cost V 4 bases and J 6 bases, with 13 bases left between them. This CDR3 is CASSSSTPLEQYF. CDR3 coding DNA: TGTGCCAGCAGCTCCAGCACCCCCCTCGAGCAGTACTTC.

This clone was picked up a small number of times. The chain employs TRBV7-9 and TRBJ2-3; 9 bases agree with TRBD2. The CDR3 length is 15 residues. CDR1 and CDR2 (germline): SEHNR, FQNEAQ (reference sequence). The junction had 9 bases not matched to a gene; V was cut back by 5 bases and J by 6 bases. As DNA, the CDR3 is TGTGCCAGCAGCCCAAAGCTGCGGGAGGGGGATACGCAGTATTTT. Protein product: CASSPKLREGDTQYF. Full variable domain (remainder filled in from reference TRBV7-9 and TRBJ2-3): DTGVSQNPRHKITKRGQNVTFRCDPISEHNRLYWYRQTLGQGPEFLTYFQNEAQLEKSRLLSDRFSAERPKGSFSTLEIQRTEQGDSAMYLCASSPKLREGDTQYFGPGTRLTVL.

The V and J genes are TRBV30 and TRBJ1-2; D is undetermined. V was clipped by 2 bases and J by 2 bases, with 6 bases between them. The CDR3 has 12 amino acids. Per germline, CDR1 GTSNPN and CDR2 SVGIG (reference sequence). CDR3 region: CAWSTNNYGYTF. DNA of the CDR3: TGTGCCTGGAGTACTAACAACTATGGCTACACCTTC.

This clone was found a few times. V and J are TRBV3-1 (or the pseudogene TRBV3-2) and TRBJ2-7, with D possibly matching TRBD2 (6 bases). CDR1 is LGHDT and CDR2 is YNNKEL in the germline V gene (reference sequence). The V and J ends lost 1 base and 0 bases respectively, with 13 bases between them. CDR3 length: 16 residues. The CDR3: CASSQGSGLSSYEQYF. The CDR3 DNA is TGTGCCAGCAGCCAAGGGAGCGGGTTAAGCTCCTACGAGCAGTACTTC.

The gene calls are TRBV30 and TRBJ2-3; D not resolved. Trimming left V 8 bases short and J 6 bases short, with 15 bases between. The germline V gene encodes CDR1 GTSNPN and CDR2 SVGIG (reference sequence). The CDR3 contains 12 residues. CDR3 DNA: TGTGCCGCGAAGGCCATGGGGGATACGCAGTATTTT. Protein product: CAAKAMGDTQYF.

The rearrangement uses TRBV3-1 (or the pseudogene TRBV3-2) and TRBJ1-1; tentative D call: TRBD1 (5 bases). The germline V gene has CDR1 LGHDT and CDR2 YNNKEL (reference sequence). The CDR3 loop spans 14 amino acids. V lost 2 bases and J 5 bases, leaving 12 bases between the germline ends. CDR3 sequence: CASSQYGEGTEAFF. The CDR3 DNA reads TGTGCCAGCAGCCAATACGGGGAGGGGACTGAAGCTTTCTTT.

This chain uses TRBV10-3 with TRBJ1-6, with 9 bases lining up with TRBD1. The CDR3 runs 17 residues. The germline V gene encodes CDR1 ENHRY and CDR2 SYGVKD. Trimming cost V 5 bases and J 1 base; bases outside gene matches: 6. In nucleotides, the CDR3 is TGTGCCATCAGTAGGGCGACAGGGGGGTCCTATAATTCACCCCTCCACTTT. Translating it yields CAISRATGGSYNSPLHF.

This clone was observed a few times. The V and J genes are TRBV18 and TRBJ1-5; D unclear. V lost 5 bases, J lost 1 base, and 21 bases lay in between. Germline assignment: CDR1 KGHSH and CDR2 LQKENI. The CDR3 has 18 residues. In DNA form, the CDR3 reads TGTGCCAGCTCATGGAATACGGACCTCGGGAAAAGCAATCAGCCCCAGCATTTT. The encoded protein is CASSWNTDLGKSNQPQHF.